These 2 T cell receptor beta chains share one sample of origin, sequenced in a study of T cell repertoires in ileal Crohn's disease. Stated time point: neoterminal ileum biopsy at postoperative endoscopy, about 6 months after surgery. TCRdb's table, derived via immunoSEQ multiplex PCR, lists solely in-frame clones and lacks some. Of around 13,000 clones in the sample, around 80% were seen once. Sequenced sample: ileal tissue. Receptor source: an adult with Crohn's disease.

This clone has just one count. The CDR3 loop is CASTTGEYNEQFF. In nucleotides, the CDR3 is TGTGCCAGCACTACAGGGGAGTACAATGAGCAGTTCTTC. The chain has TRBV6-6 and TRBJ2-1, with TRBD1 identical over 7 bases. CDR3 length equals 13 residues. Germline CDR1 MNHNY, CDR2 SVGAGI (reference sequence). V lost 7 bases, J lost 4 bases, and 4 bases stayed unmatched.

This chain links TRBV5-6 with TRBJ2-7, with D tentatively TRBD1 (5 bases). Germline loops: CDR1 SGHDT, CDR2 YYEEEE. The ends were cut back, 3 bases at V and 4 bases at J, with 14 bases in the middle. The CDR3 is made up of 14 amino acids. The CDR3 nucleotides read TGTGCCAGCAGCTCCGTCAGGGTTAGGTACGAGCAGTACTTC. Translation gives CASSSVRVRYEQYF.